The clone carrying this TCR beta chain was detected only a few times. Its antigen is undetermined. In the same sample, other DNA sequences code for this CDR3. Sequencing targeted expressed TCRB transcripts, as all isolated RNA had been reverse transcribed. Repertoires were generated with immunoSEQ multiplex PCR, while TCRdb's copy carries only in-frame clones and drops some. This sample carries approximately 730,000 clones, roughly 13% of them seen once, and the ten largest clones take approximately 0.022%. Isolation of CD4+ naive, central memory, regulatory and stem cell-like memory cells was achieved by sorting via CD45RO/CCR7/CD25/CD127/CD95/CD27. Sorted populations all had greater than 98% purity. This specimen belongs to a study of beta chain features in type 1 diabetes. Study-wide findings and caveats: The question of HLA type influencing TCRB rearrangement was one that remained unresolved here. In comparison with healthy donors, patients had naive, central memory and Treg TCRB repertoires that appeared more similar. All four CD4+ subsets of Type 1 diabetes patients contained TCRB CDR3s that were moderately but significantly shorter.

The CDR3 spans 13 residues. Germline CDR1 reads SGHTA; CDR2 reads FQGTGA. V lost 5 bases and J 2 bases, leaving 9 bases between the germline ends. The source of this sequence is a man aged 18-30 years with type 1 diabetes. This chain uses TRBV7-3 with TRBJ2-5; tentative D call: TRBD1 (6 bases). Sequenced material: naive CD4+ T cells from blood. Here the CDR3 DNA reads TGTGCCAGCAGCGGCGGACAGCAAGAGACCCAGTACTTC. Translating gives CASSGGQQETQYF.